The present TCR beta chain was sequenced within a study of CD8+ T cells in alopecia areata. Study as a whole: Each day, treated patients took oral tofacitinib twice, at 5 to 10 mg per dose.

The sample's treatment: oral pan-JAK inhibitor, 5-10 mg twice daily. It was from PBMCs that CD4+ and CD8+ T cells were sorted. The CDR3 length is 14 residues. CDR1 is MNHNY and CDR2 is SVGAGI in the germline V gene (reference sequence). Trimming pared 10 bases from V and 2 bases from J, leaving 17 bases between. The authors extracted RNA and reverse transcribed it into cDNA as the sequencing template. Clones were sequenced by immunoSEQ multiplex PCR, and TCRdb holds only the in-frame ones, with some missing. The sample has around 180,000 clones, just under 65% seen once. The source is a human donor with alopecia areata. This chain joins TRBV6-6 and TRBJ2-5; D gene unclear. The input for sequencing was CD4+ T cells sorted from blood, taken between weeks 49 and 50, from a patient treated with tofacitinib. The CDR3 DNA sequence: TGTGCCACCGAACGAGACTCGATACAAGAGACCCAGTACTTC. As protein: CATERDSIQETQYF.